Shown below are 29 T cell receptor beta chains from a single sample sequenced in a study of cytomegalovirus exposure and HLA in healthy donors. Both 60 Vbeta primers and 13 Jbeta primers went into the PCR. Sequenced by immunoSEQ multiplex PCR; TCRdb stores in-frame clones only, minus some. In the table there are more than 100,000 clones, roughly three fifths of which are singletons. Sequencing used PBMCs. These receptors came from a man younger than 35 in good health and CMV-seronegative.

The chain uses TRBV5-6 and TRBJ1-4, with D unresolved. V dropped 2 bases and J dropped 4 bases, with 9 bases sitting between them. The CDR3 covers 14 residues. Germline CDR1 is SGHDT and CDR2 is YYEEEE. CDR3 amino acids: CASSFGGLNEKLFF. CDR3 in DNA: TGTGCCAGCAGCTTTGGCGGACTTAATGAAAAACTGTTTTTT.

As regards this clone: At one end the junction does not follow the germline gene, possibly because of a read error. The chain recombines TRBV5-6 with TRBJ2-2, with TRBD1 identical over 9 bases. CDR3 size: 15 residues. Germline CDR1 and CDR2: SGHDT and YYEEEE. In DNA form, the CDR3 reads TGTTCCAGCAGCTGGGGACAGGGTGACACCGGGGAGCTGTTTTTT. Amino acid sequence: CSSSWGQGDTGELFF.

This clone was seen only a few times. J is TRBJ2-7 and V is TRBV11-2; D is undetermined. The CDR3 runs to 16 residues. Germline lookup yields CDR1 SGHAT and CDR2 FQNNGV. V lost 1 base and J 5 bases, leaving 18 bases between the germline ends. The CDR3 coding sequence is TGTGCCAGCAGCTTAGGAGTATGGGCCCCAGGCCACGAGCAGTACTTC. This sequence encodes CASSLGVWAPGHEQYF.

The chain uses TRBV5-1 and TRBJ1-2, with 7 bases identical to TRBD1. This CDR3 spans 14 amino acids. The germline gives CDR1 SGHRS, CDR2 YFSETQ. Trimming removed 0 bases from V and 5 bases from J; junction bases left unmatched: 4. This CDR3 is CASSLELGQYGYTF. The CDR3 nucleotides are TGCGCCAGCAGCTTGGAATTGGGACAGTATGGCTACACCTTC. Filled out from reference TRBV5-1 and TRBJ1-2, the complete variable domain reads KAGVTQTPRYLIKTRGQQVTLSCSPISGHRSVSWYQQTPGQGLQFLFEYFSETQRNKGNFPGRFSGRQFSNSRSEMNVSTLELGDSALYLCASSLELGQYGYTFGSGTRLTVV.

The chain uses TRBV7-9 and TRBJ1-2; D might be TRBD1 (5 bases). The CDR3 runs to 15 residues. Trimming took off 3 bases at V and 6 bases at J, with 17 bases between the two ends. Germline loops: CDR1 SEHNR, CDR2 FQNEAQ (reference sequence). CDR3 nucleotide sequence: TGTGCCAGCAGCTTCGGGGTGGCAGGGACTAATGGCTACACCTTC. This sequence encodes CASSFGVAGTNGYTF.

V usage is TRBV29-1 and J usage is TRBJ2-5, with 10 bases aligning to TRBD2. The J call may be mistaken, given a closer DNA end match to TRBJ2-7. This CDR3 has 17 residues. Germline lookup yields CDR1 SQVTM and CDR2 ANQGSEA. CDR3 bases: TGCAGCGTTGTTCGGGCTAGCGGGGGCCGGAGGAGGTACGAGCAGTACTTC. The encoded protein is CSVVRASGGRRRYEQYF.

The V gene is TRBV5-4, the J gene TRBJ2-5, with 10 bases identical to TRBD2. Germline CDR1 is SGHNT and CDR2 is YYREEE (reference sequence). Trimming at V came to 3 bases and at J to 1 base, leaving 3 bases not matched to a gene. This CDR3 contains 15 residues. This CDR3 reads CASSSSGGRQETQYF. CDR3 bases: TGTGCCAGCAGCTCTAGCGGGGGCCGCCAAGAGACCCAGTACTTC.

This sequence joins TRBV6-1 and TRBJ1-2, with a tentative D call TRBD1 (5 bases). The CDR3 consists of 15 residues. Germline-derived CDR1 and CDR2 are MNHNS and SASEGT. V gave up 2 bases and J gave up 5 bases, with 15 bases separating them. The CDR3 nucleotides read TGTGCCAGCAGTGAATGGAGGGCCCAGGGATATGGCTACACCTTC. Its protein is CASSEWRAQGYGYTF.

The sample holds a few counts of this clone. The J gene is TRBJ1-4, the V gene TRBV4-2; possible D gene TRBD1, 5 bases. CDR3 length equals 16 residues. Germline V lookup: CDR1 LGHNA, CDR2 YNFKEQ. Trimming pared 3 bases from V and 0 bases from J, leaving 11 bases between. The CDR3 loop reads CASSHDQGATNEKLFF. The CDR3, as DNA: TGTGCCAGCAGCCACGACCAGGGTGCAACTAATGAAAAACTGTTTTTT.

The genes are TRBV29-1 and TRBJ2-3; the D gene is possibly TRBD2 (6 bases). Trimming took 6 bases from V and 2 from J, leaving 15 bases between them. This CDR3 region has 14 residues. Germline lookup yields CDR1 SQVTM and CDR2 ANQGSEA. CDR3 in DNA: TGCAGCGTGAGCCCGGGAGCCCTCACAGATACGCAGTATTTT. Its translation: CSVSPGALTDTQYF.

This sequence joins TRBV11-2 and TRBJ1-2, with D tentatively TRBD1 (6 bases). CDR1 and CDR2 from the germline V gene are SGHAT and FQNNGV. V was shortened by 2 bases and J by 6 bases, with 10 bases between the two germline ends. The CDR3 is 13 amino acids. The CDR3 protein is CASSLSGDHGYTF. CDR3 in DNA: TGTGCCAGCAGCTTATCAGGGGACCATGGCTACACCTTC.

The chain carries TRBV19 and TRBJ1-2; TRBD1 matches at 7 bases. V lost 5 bases and J lost 4; bases outside the gene matches: 7. Germline CDR1 reads LNHDA; CDR2 reads SQIVND (reference sequence). This CDR3 contains 14 residues. The CDR3 DNA is TGTGCCAGTAGTGTCGGGACAGCACTCTATGGCTACACCTTC. It translates to CASSVGTALYGYTF.

With respect to this clone: One end of the junction is discordant with germline, which a read error may explain. The sample holds other DNA sequences that translate to the same CDR3. V gene TRBV5-4 combines with J gene TRBJ2-7; TRBD2 agrees at 12 bases. Germline CDR1 is SGHNT and CDR2 is YYREEE (reference sequence). The CDR3 runs 16 residues. The chain's CDR3 is CASSPTSGGPRGEQYF. The CDR3 bases are TGTGCCAGCAGCCCGACTAGCGGGGGCCCCCGAGGCGAGCAATACTTC.

This chain joins TRBV5-1 and TRBJ2-2; TRBD1 matches 10 bases. With 3 bases clipped from V and 3 bases from J, the junction kept 5 bases outside the gene matches. The CDR3 has 16 residues. Germline V lookup: CDR1 SGHRS, CDR2 YFSETQ. The CDR3 protein is CASSSRTGGDTGELFF. The CDR3 bases are TGCGCCAGCAGCTCTCGGACAGGGGGGGACACCGGGGAGCTGTTTTTT.

This clone was seen more than once but under ten times. The chain links TRBV9 to TRBJ2-1; possible D gene TRBD2, 6 bases. Germline V gene lookup returns CDR1 SGDLS and CDR2 YYNGEE. The V end was cut by 1 base, the J end by 6 bases, with 17 bases between. This CDR3 region has 16 residues. The CDR3 region is CASSVRAGIEGNEQFF. In nucleotides, the CDR3 is TGTGCCAGCAGCGTAAGAGCGGGCATTGAGGGCAATGAGCAGTTCTTC.

A few counts support this clone. This rearrangement joins TRBV28 to TRBJ2-1; 7 bases are a match to TRBD1. This CDR3 is 12 amino acids long. The junction had 4 bases not matched to a gene; V was cut back by 2 bases and J by 12 bases. Germline lookup yields CDR1 MDHEN and CDR2 SYDVKM. The CDR3 protein is CASSLQGGPQFF. The CDR3 region has the DNA TGTGCCAGCAGTTTACAAGGGGGCCCGCAGTTCTTC.

The rearrangement uses TRBV6-5 and TRBJ2-7; 8 nucleotides match TRBD2. V gave up 8 bases and J gave up 1 base; unmatched junction bases: 7. This CDR3 has 14 residues. Germline values: CDR1 MNHEY, CDR2 SVGAGI. Here the CDR3 DNA reads TGTGCCAGCCAACCGGGGGGGCGTTCCTACGAGCAGTACTTC. It is translated as CASQPGGRSYEQYF.

The chain uses TRBV29-1 and TRBJ1-1; D is unclear. This CDR3 is 13 amino acids long. V was shortened by 4 bases and J by 0 bases, with 9 bases between the two germline ends. CDR1 is SQVTM and CDR2 is ANQGSEA in the germline V gene. The CDR3 DNA is TGCAGCGTTGTAGGGAGGATGAACACTGAAGCTTTCTTT. It codes for CSVVGRMNTEAFF.

Worth noting for this clone: Other nucleotide sequences from this sample produce the same CDR3. The chain links TRBV19 to TRBJ1-5, with 9 bases that match TRBD1. V gave up 2 bases and J gave up 0 bases; unmatched junction bases: 11. The CDR3 extends over 19 amino acids. The germline CDR1 and CDR2 sequences are LNHDA and SQIVND (reference sequence). The CDR3 loop reads CASSIRPGQGVGSNQPQHF. In DNA form, the CDR3 reads TGTGCCAGTAGTATAAGGCCGGGACAGGGAGTTGGTAGCAATCAGCCCCAGCATTTT.

Concerning this clone: The sample carries other DNA sequences with the same CDR3. The gene calls are TRBV19 and TRBJ1-1; 8 bases fit TRBD1. The CDR3 has 13 amino acids. Germline CDR1 is LNHDA and CDR2 is SQIVND (reference sequence). V was clipped by 3 bases and J by 7 bases; unmatched bases: 4. This CDR3 reads CASSIGTGGEAFF. The CDR3, as DNA: TGTGCCAGTAGTATTGGGACAGGTGGTGAAGCTTTCTTT. The whole variable domain, remainder taken from reference TRBV19 and TRBJ1-1, is DGGITQSPKYLFRKEGQNVTLSCEQNLNHDAMYWYRQDPGQGLRLIYYSQIVNDFQKGDIAEGYSVSREKKESFPLTVTSAQKNPTAFYLCASSIGTGGEAFFGQGTRLTVV.

The chain has TRBV28 and TRBJ2-3; TRBD1 might be the D (5 bases). The CDR3 is 16 residues long. Germline-derived CDR1 and CDR2 are MDHEN and SYDVKM. The V and J ends lost 6 bases and 2 bases respectively, with 18 bases between them. The CDR3 protein is CASSLPLGRATDTQYF. In DNA form, the CDR3 reads TGTGCCAGCAGCTTGCCCCTCGGCAGGGCCACAGATACGCAGTATTTT.

This chain connects TRBV9 to TRBJ2-2; TRBD1 matches 8 bases. The CDR3 length is 14 residues. Germline assignment: CDR1 SGDLS and CDR2 YYNGEE. V lost 1 base and J lost 6; bases outside the gene matches: 2. The CDR3 sequence: CASSVQGAPGELFF. The CDR3 DNA sequence: TGTGCCAGCAGCGTACAGGGGGCCCCCGGGGAGCTGTTTTTT.

By sample fraction, this clone is medium-sized. The rearrangement links TRBV6-4 to TRBJ2-3; no definite D call. Trimming cost V 0 bases and J 2 bases, with 3 bases left between them. Germline-derived CDR1 and CDR2 are MRHNA and SNTAGT. The CDR3 is 13 amino acids. In DNA form, the CDR3 reads TGTGCCAGCAGTGACTCGGCCACAGATACGCAGTATTTT. Encoded protein: CASSDSATDTQYF.

This clone has more than one count but fewer than ten. One end of the junction varies from germline; a read error may be responsible. This chain uses TRBV5-5 with TRBJ2-7, with 12 bases fitting TRBD2. Germline CDR1 reads SGHKS; CDR2 reads YYEKEE (reference sequence). The length of the CDR3 is 14 residues. CDR3 nucleotide sequence: TGTGCCAGCATCCCAGGACTAGCGGGAAGGGAAGAGGGCTTC. This codes for CASIPGLAGREEGF.

The chain has TRBV30 and TRBJ2-1; no clear D gene. This CDR3 region has 12 residues. CDR1 is GTSNPN, CDR2 SVGIG, per germline (reference sequence). V lost 4 bases and J lost 4, with 8 bases in between. CDR3 sequence: CAWNLQYNEQFF. The CDR3 DNA reads TGTGCCTGGAACTTACAGTACAATGAGCAGTTCTTC.

The chain carries TRBV13 and TRBJ2-1; TRBD2 agrees at 8 bases. With 3 bases clipped from V and 4 bases from J, the junction kept 5 bases outside the gene matches. The CDR3 consists of 15 residues. The germline V gene encodes CDR1 PRHDT and CDR2 FYEKMQ (reference sequence). CDR3 nucleotide sequence: TGTGCCAGCAGCTTGGGCGGGGGGCCGTACAATGAGCAGTTCTTC. The encoded protein is CASSLGGGPYNEQFF.

The gene calls are TRBV6-1 and TRBJ2-7; 8 bases align to TRBD1. J was trimmed by 4 bases and V by 6 bases; bases with no gene match: 8. This CDR3 is built from 14 residues. Germline CDR1 is MNHNS and CDR2 is SASEGT. The CDR3 loop reads CASRPGQVGYEQYF. In DNA form, the CDR3 reads TGTGCCAGCAGGCCGGGACAGGTTGGTTACGAGCAGTACTTC.

The CDR3 sequence: CASSYSGLDNEQFF. The DNA of the CDR3 is TGTGCCAGCAGTTACTCGGGACTCGATAATGAGCAGTTCTTC. The genes are TRBV6-5 and TRBJ2-1, with D perhaps matching TRBD2 (6 bases). The ends were cut back, 0 bases at V and 7 bases at J, with 10 bases in the middle. Germline V CDR1 and CDR2: MNHEY, SVGAGI. The CDR3 covers 14 residues.

This clone was recorded only once. The DNA for the CDR3 is TGTGCCTGGATGATAGCGGGGGGGTACAATGAGCAGTTCTTC. Amino acid sequence: CAWMIAGGYNEQFF. V and J are TRBV30 and TRBJ2-1; 11 nucleotides agree with TRBD2. Germline V CDR1 and CDR2: GTSNPN, SVGIG (reference sequence). This CDR3 comprises 14 residues. V gave up 4 bases and J gave up 4 bases; unmatched junction bases: 3.